This TCR beta chain was documented in a study of blood T cell repertoires in COVID-19. For the study at large: The United States, Italy and Spain provided the acute and convalescent COVID-19 samples. The analysed material was cDNA or gDNA that came from T cells, B-cell-depleted T cells, or PBMCs.

CDR3 length: 14 residues. V lost 6 bases and J lost 10; bases outside the gene matches: 4. Germline CDR1 KGHSH, CDR2 LQKENI. In the original processing: The assay estimated nucleated cells by amplifying reference gene primers. The method was immunoSEQ multiplex PCR; TCRdb's version includes in-frame clones alone and lacks a portion of them. For V, J and clone size, that table is used; D and trimming come from the DNA. Of 250,000 or so clones listed, around three quarters are singletons. This clone was recorded a few times. Sequenced input: peripheral blood. This clonotype originated in an elderly woman with acute or convalescent COVID-19. The chain uses TRBV18 and TRBJ2-1, with TRBD2 matching over 15 bases. CDR3 sequence reads: CASSPGTSGGEQFF. The CDR3 DNA sequence: TGTGCCAGCTCGCCCGGGACTAGCGGGGGGGAGCAGTTCTTC. Together with reference TRBV18 and TRBJ2-1, the CDR3 gives the full variable domain: NAGVMQNPRHLVRRRGQEARLRCSPMKGHSHVYWYRQLPEEGLKFMVYLQKENIIDESGMPKERFSAEFPKEGPSILRIQQVVRGDSAAYFCASSPGTSGGEQFFGPGTRLTVL.